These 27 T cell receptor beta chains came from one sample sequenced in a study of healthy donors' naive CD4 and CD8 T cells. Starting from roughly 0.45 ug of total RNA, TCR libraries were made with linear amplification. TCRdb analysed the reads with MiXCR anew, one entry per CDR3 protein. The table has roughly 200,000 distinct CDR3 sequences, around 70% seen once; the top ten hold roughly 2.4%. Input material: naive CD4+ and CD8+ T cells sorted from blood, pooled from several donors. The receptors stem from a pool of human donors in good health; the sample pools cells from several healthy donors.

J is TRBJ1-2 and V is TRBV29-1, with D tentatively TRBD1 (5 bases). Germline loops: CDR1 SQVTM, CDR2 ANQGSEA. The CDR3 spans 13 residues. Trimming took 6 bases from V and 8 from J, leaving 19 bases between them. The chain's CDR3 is CSVTGTVTGGYTF. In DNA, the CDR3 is TGCAGCGTCACCGGGACGGTGACTGGGGGCTACACCTTC.

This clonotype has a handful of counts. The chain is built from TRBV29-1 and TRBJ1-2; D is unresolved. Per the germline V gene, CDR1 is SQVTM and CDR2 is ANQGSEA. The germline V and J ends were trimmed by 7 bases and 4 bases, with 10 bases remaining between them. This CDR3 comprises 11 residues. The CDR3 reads CSAVGSYGYTF. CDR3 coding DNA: TGCAGCGCCGTAGGCAGCTATGGCTACACCTTC.

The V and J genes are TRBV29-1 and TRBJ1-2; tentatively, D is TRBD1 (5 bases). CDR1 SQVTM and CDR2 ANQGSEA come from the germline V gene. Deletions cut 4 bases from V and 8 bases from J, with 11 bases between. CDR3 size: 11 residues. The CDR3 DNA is TGCAGCGTTGGGGGCAGGGAGGGCTACACCTTC. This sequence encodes CSVGGREGYTF.

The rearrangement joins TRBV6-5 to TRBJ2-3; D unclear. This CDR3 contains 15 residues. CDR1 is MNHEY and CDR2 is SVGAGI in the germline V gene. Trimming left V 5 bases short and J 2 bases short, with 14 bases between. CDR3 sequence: CASSPTRLFTDTQYF. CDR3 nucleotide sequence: TGTGCCAGCAGTCCCACTCGACTCTTCACAGATACGCAGTATTTT.

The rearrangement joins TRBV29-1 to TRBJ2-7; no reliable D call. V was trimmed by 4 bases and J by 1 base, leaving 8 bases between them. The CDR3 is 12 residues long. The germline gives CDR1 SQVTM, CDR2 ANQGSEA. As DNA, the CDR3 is TGCAGCGTTGGTCGCGGTTCCTACGAGCAGTACTTC. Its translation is CSVGRGSYEQYF.

The CDR3 loop is CSAEVGVGTEAFF. The DNA of the CDR3 is TGCAGCGCCGAGGTTGGGGTCGGGACTGAAGCTTTCTTT. V and J are TRBV29-1 and TRBJ1-1; no firm D call. V shed 7 bases and J shed 5 bases, with 17 bases lying between them. Per the germline V gene, CDR1 is SQVTM and CDR2 is ANQGSEA. This CDR3 region has 13 residues.

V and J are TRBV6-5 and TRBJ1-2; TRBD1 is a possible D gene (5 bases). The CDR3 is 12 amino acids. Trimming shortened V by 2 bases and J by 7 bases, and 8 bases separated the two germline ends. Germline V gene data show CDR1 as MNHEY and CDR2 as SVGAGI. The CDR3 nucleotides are TGTGCCAGCAGTTACGGGACGGGTGGCTACACCTTC. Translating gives CASSYGTGGYTF.

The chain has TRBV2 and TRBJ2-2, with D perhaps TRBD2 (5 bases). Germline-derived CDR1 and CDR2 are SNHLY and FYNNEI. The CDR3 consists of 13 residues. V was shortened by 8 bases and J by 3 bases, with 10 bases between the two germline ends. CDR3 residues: CASGNGDTGELFF. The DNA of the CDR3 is TGTGCCAGCGGGAACGGGGACACCGGGGAGCTGTTTTTT.

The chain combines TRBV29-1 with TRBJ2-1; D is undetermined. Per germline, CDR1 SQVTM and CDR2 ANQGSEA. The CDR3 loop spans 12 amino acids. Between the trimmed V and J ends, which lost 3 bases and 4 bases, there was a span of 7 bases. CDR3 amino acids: CSVDGLYNEQFF. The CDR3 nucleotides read TGCAGCGTTGATGGGTTGTACAATGAGCAGTTCTTC.

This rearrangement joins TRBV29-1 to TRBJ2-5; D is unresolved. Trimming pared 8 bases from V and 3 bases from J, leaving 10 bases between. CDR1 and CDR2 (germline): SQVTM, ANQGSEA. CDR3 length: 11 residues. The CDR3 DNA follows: TGCAGCACTGGCTGGAAAGAGACCCAGTACTTC. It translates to CSTGWKETQYF.

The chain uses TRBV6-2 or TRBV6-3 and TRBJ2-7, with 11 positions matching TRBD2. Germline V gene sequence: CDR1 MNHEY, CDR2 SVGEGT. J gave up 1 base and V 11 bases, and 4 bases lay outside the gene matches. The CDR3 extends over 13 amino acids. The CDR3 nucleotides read TGTGCCGGCGGGACTAGCGGATCCTACGAGCAGTACTTC. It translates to CAGGTSGSYEQYF.

CDR3 sequence reads: CASSKRTGRMNTEAFF. The CDR3 DNA follows: TGTGCCAGCAGCAAACGGACAGGGCGAATGAACACTGAAGCTTTCTTT. The rearrangement uses TRBV5-6 and TRBJ1-1, with TRBD1 matching over 8 bases. In germline, CDR1 is SGHDT, CDR2 YYEEEE. The CDR3 consists of 16 residues. V shed 4 bases, J shed 0 bases, and the junction held 8 bases outside the gene matches. The full variable domain, in which reference TRBV5-6 and TRBJ1-1 provide the parts outside the CDR3, is DAGVTQSPTHLIKTRGQQVTLRCSPKSGHDTVSWYQQALGQGPQFIFQYYEEEERQRGNFPDRFSGHQFPNYSSELNVNALLLGDSALYLCASSKRTGRMNTEAFFGQGTRLTVV.

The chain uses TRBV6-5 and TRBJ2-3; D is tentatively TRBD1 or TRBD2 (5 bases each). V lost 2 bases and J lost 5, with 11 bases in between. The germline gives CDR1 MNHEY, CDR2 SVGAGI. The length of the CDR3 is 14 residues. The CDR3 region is CASSYGDRGDTQYF. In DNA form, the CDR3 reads TGTGCCAGCAGTTACGGGGACCGGGGAGATACGCAGTATTTT.

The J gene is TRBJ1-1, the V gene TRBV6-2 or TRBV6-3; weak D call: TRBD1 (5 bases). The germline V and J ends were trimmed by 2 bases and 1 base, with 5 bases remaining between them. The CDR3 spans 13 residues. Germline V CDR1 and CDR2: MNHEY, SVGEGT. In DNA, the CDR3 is TGTGCCAGCAGTTACGGGGGGAACACTGAAGCTTTCTTT. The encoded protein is CASSYGGNTEAFF.

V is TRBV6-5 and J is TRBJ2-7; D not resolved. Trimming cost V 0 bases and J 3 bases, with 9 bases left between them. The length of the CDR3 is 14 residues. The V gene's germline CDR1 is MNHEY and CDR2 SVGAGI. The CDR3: CASSYSSQYYEQYF. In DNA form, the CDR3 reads TGTGCCAGCAGTTACTCGTCACAATACTACGAGCAGTACTTC.

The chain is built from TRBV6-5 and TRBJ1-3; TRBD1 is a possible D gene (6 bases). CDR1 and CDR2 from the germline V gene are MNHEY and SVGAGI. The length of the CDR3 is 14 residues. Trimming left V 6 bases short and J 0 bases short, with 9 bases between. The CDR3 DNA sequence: TGTGCCAGCAGCAGGGGCTTCTCTGGAAACACCATATATTTT. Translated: CASSRGFSGNTIYF.

The CDR3 DNA reads as TGTGCCAGCAAAAGAACGAGACTAGCGGGAGTAAGGGAGACCCAGTACTTC. Protein: CASKRTRLAGVRETQYF. V usage is TRBV12-3 or TRBV12-4 and J usage is TRBJ2-5; 12 bases map to TRBD2. V lost 7 bases to trimming and J lost 5 bases; unmatched junction nucleotides: 14. This CDR3 is 17 amino acids long.

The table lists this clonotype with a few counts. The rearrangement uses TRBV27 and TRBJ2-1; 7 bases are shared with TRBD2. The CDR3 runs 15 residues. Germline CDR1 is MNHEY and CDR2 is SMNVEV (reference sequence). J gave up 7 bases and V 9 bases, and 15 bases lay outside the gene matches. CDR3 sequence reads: CASLIVGGSANEQFF. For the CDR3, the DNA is TGTGCCAGTCTGATAGTAGGCGGGAGCGCTAATGAGCAGTTCTTC.

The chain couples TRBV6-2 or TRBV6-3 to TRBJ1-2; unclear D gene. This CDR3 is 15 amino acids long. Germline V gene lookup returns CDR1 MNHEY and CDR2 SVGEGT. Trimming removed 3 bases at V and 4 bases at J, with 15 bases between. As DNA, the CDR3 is TGTGCCAGCAGTTATAGTACAGATTTCTTCTATGGCTACACCTTC. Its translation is CASSYSTDFFYGYTF.

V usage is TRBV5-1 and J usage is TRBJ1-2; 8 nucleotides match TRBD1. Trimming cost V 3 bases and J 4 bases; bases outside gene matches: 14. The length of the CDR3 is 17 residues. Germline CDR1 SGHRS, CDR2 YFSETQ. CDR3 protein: CASSSDLPDRDIYGYTF. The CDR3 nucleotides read TGCGCCAGCAGCTCGGACCTCCCGGACAGGGATATCTATGGCTACACCTTC.

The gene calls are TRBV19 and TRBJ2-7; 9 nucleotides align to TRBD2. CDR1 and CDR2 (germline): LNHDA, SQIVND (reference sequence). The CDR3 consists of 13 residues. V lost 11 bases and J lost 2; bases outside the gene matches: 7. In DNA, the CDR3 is TGTGCCTGCGGCGGGAGGGCCGCCTACGAGCAGTACTTC. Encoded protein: CACGGRAAYEQYF.

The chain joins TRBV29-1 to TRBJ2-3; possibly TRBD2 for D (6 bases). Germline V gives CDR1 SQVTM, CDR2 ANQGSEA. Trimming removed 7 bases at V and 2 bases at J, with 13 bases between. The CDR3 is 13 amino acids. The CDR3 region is CSARDSSTDTQYF. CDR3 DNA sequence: TGCAGCGCCCGGGACTCTTCCACAGATACGCAGTATTTT.

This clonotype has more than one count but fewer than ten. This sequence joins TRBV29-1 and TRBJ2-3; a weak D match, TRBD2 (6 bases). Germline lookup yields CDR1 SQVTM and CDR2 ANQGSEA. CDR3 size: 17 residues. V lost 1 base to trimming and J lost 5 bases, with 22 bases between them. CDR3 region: CSVEVTRLGGIRDTQYF. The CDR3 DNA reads TGCAGCGTTGAAGTCACCCGGCTAGGAGGGATTAGAGATACGCAGTATTTT.

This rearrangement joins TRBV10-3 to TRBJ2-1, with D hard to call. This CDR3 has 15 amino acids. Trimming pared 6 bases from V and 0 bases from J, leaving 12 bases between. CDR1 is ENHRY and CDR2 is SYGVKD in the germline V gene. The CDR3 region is CAISSDRSSYNEQFF. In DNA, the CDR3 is TGTGCCATCAGCTCGGACCGTAGCTCCTACAATGAGCAGTTCTTC.

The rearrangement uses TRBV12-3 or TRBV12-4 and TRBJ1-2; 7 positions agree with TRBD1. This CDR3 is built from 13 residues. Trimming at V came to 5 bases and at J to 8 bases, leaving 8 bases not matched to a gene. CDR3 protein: CASSPMTGYGYTF. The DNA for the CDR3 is TGTGCCAGCAGTCCCATGACAGGGTACGGCTACACCTTC.

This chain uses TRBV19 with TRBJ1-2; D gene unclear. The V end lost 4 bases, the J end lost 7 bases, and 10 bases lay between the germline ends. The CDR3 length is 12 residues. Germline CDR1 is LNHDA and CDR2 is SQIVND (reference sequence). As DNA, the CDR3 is TGTGCCAGTAGTAGTTCTGGCTTTGGCTACACCTTC. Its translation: CASSSSGFGYTF.

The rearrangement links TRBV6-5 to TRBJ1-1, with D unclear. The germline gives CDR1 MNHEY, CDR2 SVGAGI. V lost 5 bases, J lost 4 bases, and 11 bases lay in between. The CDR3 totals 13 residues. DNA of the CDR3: TGTGCCAGCAGTACTAGGGTTGGCACTGAAGCTTTCTTT. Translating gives CASSTRVGTEAFF.